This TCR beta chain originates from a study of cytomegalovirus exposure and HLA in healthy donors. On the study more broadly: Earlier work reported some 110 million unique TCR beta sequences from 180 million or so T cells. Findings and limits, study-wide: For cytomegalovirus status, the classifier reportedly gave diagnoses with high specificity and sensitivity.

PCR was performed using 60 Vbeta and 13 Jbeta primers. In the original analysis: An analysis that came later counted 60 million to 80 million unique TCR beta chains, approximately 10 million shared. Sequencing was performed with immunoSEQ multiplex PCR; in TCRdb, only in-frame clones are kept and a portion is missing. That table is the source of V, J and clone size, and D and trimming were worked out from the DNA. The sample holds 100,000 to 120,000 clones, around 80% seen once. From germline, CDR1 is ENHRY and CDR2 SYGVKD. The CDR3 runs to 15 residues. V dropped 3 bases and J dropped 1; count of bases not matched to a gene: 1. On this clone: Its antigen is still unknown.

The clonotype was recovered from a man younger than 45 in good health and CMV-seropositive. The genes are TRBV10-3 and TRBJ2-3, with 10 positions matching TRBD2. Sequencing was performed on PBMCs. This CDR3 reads CAISDGTSGTDTQYF. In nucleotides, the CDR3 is TGTGCCATCAGTGACGGGACTAGCGGCACAGATACGCAGTATTTT.